These T cell receptor beta chains were read from a single sample in a study of early T cells in non-severe SARS-CoV-2 infection. TCRdb reprocessed the 5' RACE reads with MiXCR, giving one entry per CDR3 protein. The sample lists about 60,000 distinct CDR3 sequences, over 20% occurring once. The source material was whole blood, sampled at baseline. All receptors derive from an adult who was a healthcare worker with PCR-confirmed SARS-CoV-2 infection or an uninfected control (not recorded which). Each CDR3 is given without its conserved first and last residue. Fields, in order: V gene, CDR3 protein.

TRBV7-2 ASSFGTVSDTQY
TRBV3-1 ASSQVIGTEAF
TRBV2 ASSFRLAAQETQY
TRBV6-5 ASSPGQYNEQF
TRBV18 ASSPPVASNTREETQY
TRBV2 ASAPRGIHEQY
TRBV5-4 ASSFDASLSSYEQY
TRBV10-3 AISEPGQGTDTQY
TRBV12-3/TRBV12-4 ASSWDKAAGELF
TRBV12-3/TRBV12-4 ASSPLYRASAGYT
TRBV6-1 ASSWGKGIYGYT
TRBV12-3/TRBV12-4 ASSLTGGGNSPLH
TRBV24-1 ATSDRSTDNEQF
TRBV18 ASSPKIGTGTPGNNEQF
TRBV7-8 ASSKGTVYNEQF
TRBV7-3 ASSIGPKQETQY
TRBV2 ASSELGTRYQETQY
TRBV18 ASSPPGQHPYEQY
TRBV7-6 ASSDKIGIAPQH
TRBV5-1 ASSLGFQNLPETQY
TRBV5-5 ASSLSVEAF
TRBV6-1 ASSGQLPNTGELF
TRBV7-9 ASSPMGRETQY
TRBV5-1 ASSLGRVREEQY
TRBV5-4 ASSLPGAVDYGYT
TRBV5-4 ASSLGGTTNNEQF
TRBV5-4 ASSSGLAGTDTQY
TRBV20-1 SAGTSGPPY
TRBV4-1 ASSQWTGVYNEQF
TRBV30 AWSVQDYGYT
TRBV12-3/TRBV12-4 ASSLSGRETQY